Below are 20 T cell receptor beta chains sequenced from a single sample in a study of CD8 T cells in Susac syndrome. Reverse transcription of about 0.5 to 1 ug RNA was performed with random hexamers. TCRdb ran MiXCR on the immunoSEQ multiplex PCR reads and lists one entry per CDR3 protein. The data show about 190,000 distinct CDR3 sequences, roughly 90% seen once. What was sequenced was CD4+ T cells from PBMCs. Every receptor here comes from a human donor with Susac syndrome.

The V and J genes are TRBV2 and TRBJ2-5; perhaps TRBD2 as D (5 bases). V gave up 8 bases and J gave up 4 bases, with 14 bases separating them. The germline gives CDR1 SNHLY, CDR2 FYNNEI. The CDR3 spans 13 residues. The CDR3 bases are TGTGCCAGCCGACTACGACTTCGAGAGACCCAGTACTTC. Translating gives CASRLRLRETQYF. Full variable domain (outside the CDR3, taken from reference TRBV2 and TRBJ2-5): EPEVTQTPSHQVTQMGQEVILRCVPISNHLYFYWYRQILGQKVEFLVSFYNNEISEKSEIFDDQFSVERPDGSNFTLKIRSTKLEDSAMYFCASRLRLRETQYFGPGTRLLVL.

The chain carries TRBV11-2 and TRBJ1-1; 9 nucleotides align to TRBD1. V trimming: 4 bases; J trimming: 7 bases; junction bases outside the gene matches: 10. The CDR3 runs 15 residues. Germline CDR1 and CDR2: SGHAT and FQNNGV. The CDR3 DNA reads TGTGCCAGCAGCTCCATCCGGGACAGGGACCTTGAAGCTTTCTTT. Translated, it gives CASSSIRDRDLEAFF. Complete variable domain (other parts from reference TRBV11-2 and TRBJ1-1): EAGVAQSPRYKIIEKRQSVAFWCNPISGHATLYWYQQILGQGPKLLIQFQNNGVVDDSQLPKDRFSAERLKGVDSTLKIQPAKLEDSAVYLCASSSIRDRDLEAFFGQGTRLTVV.

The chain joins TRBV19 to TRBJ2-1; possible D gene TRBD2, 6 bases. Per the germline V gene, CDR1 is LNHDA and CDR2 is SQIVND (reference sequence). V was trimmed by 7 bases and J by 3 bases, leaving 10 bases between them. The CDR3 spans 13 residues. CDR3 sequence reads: CASKAGNYNEQFF. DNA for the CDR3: TGTGCCAGTAAAGCGGGCAACTACAATGAGCAGTTCTTC.

DNA of the CDR3: TGCGCCAGCAGCTTCGGACAGGGGGCTTCGCGCGAGCAGTACTTC. Its translation is CASSFGQGASREQYF. The genes are TRBV5-1 and TRBJ2-7, with 11 positions matching TRBD1. V was pared by 2 bases and J by 6 bases, with 7 bases of the junction left unmatched. Per the germline V gene, CDR1 is SGHRS and CDR2 is YFSETQ. This CDR3 has 15 amino acids.

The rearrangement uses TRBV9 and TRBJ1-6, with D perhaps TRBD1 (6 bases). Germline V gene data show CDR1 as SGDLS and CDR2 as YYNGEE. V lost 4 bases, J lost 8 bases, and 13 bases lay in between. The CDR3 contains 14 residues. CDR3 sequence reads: CASSSRGSYSPLHF. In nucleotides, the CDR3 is TGTGCCAGCAGCAGTAGGGGGTCCTATTCACCCCTCCACTTT. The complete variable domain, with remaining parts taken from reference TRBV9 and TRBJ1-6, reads DSGVTQTPKHLITATGQRVTLRCSPRSGDLSVYWYQQSLDQGLQFLIQYYNGEERAKGNILERFSAQQFPDLHSELNLSSLELGDSALYFCASSSRGSYSPLHFGNGTRLTVT.

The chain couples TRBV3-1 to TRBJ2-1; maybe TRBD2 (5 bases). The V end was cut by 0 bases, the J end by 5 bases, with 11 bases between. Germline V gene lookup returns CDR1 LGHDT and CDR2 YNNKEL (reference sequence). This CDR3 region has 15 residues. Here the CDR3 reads CASSQELTGDNEQFF. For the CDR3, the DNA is TGTGCCAGCAGCCAAGAATTAACCGGGGACAATGAGCAGTTCTTC.

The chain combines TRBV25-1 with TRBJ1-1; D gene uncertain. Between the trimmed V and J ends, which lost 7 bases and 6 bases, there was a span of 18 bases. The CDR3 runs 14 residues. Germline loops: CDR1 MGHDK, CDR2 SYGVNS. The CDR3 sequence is CASIGRWWSAEAFF. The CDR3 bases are TGTGCCAGCATCGGTAGATGGTGGAGCGCTGAAGCTTTCTTT.

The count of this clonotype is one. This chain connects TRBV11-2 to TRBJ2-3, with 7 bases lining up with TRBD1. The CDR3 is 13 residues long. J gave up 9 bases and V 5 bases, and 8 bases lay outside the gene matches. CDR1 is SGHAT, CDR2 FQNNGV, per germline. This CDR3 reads CASSRTEQGTQYF. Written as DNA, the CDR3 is TGTGCCAGCAGCCGAACCGAACAGGGGACGCAGTATTTT.

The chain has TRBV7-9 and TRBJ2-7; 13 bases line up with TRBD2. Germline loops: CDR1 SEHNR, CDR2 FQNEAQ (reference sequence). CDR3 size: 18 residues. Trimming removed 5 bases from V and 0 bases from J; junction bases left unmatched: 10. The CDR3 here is CASSRGLAGATFSYEQYF. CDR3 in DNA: TGTGCCAGCAGCCGCGGACTAGCGGGGGCCACGTTCTCCTACGAGCAGTACTTC.

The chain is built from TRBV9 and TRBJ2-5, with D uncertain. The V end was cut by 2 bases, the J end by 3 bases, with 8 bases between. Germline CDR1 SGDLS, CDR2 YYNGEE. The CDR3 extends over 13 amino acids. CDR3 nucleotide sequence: TGTGCCAGCAGCGTCATAGGAGAAGAGACCCAGTACTTC. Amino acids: CASSVIGEETQYF. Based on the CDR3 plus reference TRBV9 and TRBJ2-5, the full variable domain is DSGVTQTPKHLITATGQRVTLRCSPRSGDLSVYWYQQSLDQGLQFLIQYYNGEERAKGNILERFSAQQFPDLHSELNLSSLELGDSALYFCASSVIGEETQYFGPGTRLLVL.

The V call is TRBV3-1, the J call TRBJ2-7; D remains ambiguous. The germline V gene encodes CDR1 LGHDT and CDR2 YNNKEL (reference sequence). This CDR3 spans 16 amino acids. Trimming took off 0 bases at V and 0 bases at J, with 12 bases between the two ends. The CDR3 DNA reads TGTGCCAGCAGCCAAGAAGGGCAGGAGAGCTCCTACGAGCAGTACTTC. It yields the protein CASSQEGQESSYEQYF.

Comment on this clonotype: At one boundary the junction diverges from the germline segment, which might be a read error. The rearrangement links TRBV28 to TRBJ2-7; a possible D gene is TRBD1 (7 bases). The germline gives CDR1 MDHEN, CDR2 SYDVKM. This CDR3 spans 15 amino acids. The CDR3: CASRDSQIRQGGLDF. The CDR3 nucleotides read TGTGCCAGCAGGGATAGCCAGATTAGACAGGGAGGTCTCGATTTC. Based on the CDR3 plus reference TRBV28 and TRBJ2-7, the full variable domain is DVKVTQSSRYLVKRTGEKVFLECVQDMDHENMFWYRQDPGLGLRLIYFSYDVKMKEKGDIPEGYSVSREKKERFSLILESASTNQTSMYLCASRDSQIRQGGLDFGPGTRLTVT.

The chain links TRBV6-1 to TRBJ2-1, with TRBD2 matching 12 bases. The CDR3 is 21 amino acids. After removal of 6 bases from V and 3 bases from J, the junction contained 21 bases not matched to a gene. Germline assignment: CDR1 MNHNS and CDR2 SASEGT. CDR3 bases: TGTGCCAGCAGCAAACAGACTCTAGCGGGGGGGCCTAATGTTAGCTACAATGAGCAGTTCTTC. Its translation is CASSKQTLAGGPNVSYNEQFF.

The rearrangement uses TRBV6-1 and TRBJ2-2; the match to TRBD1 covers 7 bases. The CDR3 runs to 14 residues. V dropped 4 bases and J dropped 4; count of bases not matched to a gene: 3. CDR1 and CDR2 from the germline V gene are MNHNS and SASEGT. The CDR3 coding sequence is TGTGCCAGCAGTGCGGGACAGCGCACCGGGGAGCTGTTTTTT. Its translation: CASSAGQRTGELFF.

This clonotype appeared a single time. CDR3 bases: TGTGCCAGCAGCCAATCACGGGACAGGGGAGGAGACAATGAGCAGTTCTTC. The encoded protein is CASSQSRDRGGDNEQFF. V gene TRBV4-2 combines with J gene TRBJ2-1; 10 bases map to TRBD1. J was trimmed by 5 bases and V by 2 bases; bases with no gene match: 9. Germline V gene lookup returns CDR1 LGHNA and CDR2 YNFKEQ. The CDR3 contains 17 residues.

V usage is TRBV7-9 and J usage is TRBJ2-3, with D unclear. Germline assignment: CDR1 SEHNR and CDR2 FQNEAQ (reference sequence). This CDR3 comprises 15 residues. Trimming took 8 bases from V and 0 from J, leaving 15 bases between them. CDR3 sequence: CASGRLTASTDTQYF. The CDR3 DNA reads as TGTGCCAGCGGTAGACTTACCGCTAGCACAGATACGCAGTATTTT.

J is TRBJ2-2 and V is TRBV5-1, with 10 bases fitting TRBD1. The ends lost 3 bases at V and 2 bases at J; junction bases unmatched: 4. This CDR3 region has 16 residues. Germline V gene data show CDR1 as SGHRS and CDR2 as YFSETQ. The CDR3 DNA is TGCGCCAGCAGCTGGGGACAGGGGCTCAACACCGGGGAGCTGTTTTTT. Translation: CASSWGQGLNTGELFF. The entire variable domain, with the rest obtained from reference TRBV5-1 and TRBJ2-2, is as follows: KAGVTQTPRYLIKTRGQQVTLSCSPISGHRSVSWYQQTPGQGLQFLFEYFSETQRNKGNFPGRFSGRQFSNSRSEMNVSTLELGDSALYLCASSWGQGLNTGELFFGEGSRLTVL.

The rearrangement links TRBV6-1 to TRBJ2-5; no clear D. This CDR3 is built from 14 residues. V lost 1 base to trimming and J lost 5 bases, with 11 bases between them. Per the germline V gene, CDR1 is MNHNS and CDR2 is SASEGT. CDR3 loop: CASSEGPSWETQYF. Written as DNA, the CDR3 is TGTGCCAGCAGTGAAGGGCCCTCGTGGGAGACCCAGTACTTC.

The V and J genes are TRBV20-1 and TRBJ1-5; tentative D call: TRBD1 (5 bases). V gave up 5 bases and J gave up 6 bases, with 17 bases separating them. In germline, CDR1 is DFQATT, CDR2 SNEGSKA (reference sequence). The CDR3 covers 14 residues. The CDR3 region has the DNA TGCAGTGCTGGAAAAGCAGCGGGGGGTCAGCCCCAGCATTTT. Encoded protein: CSAGKAAGGQPQHF.

The CDR3 region is CASSFKLAGATGELFF. As DNA, the CDR3 is TGTGCCAGCAGTTTCAAACTAGCGGGAGCCACCGGGGAGCTGTTTTTT. The V call is TRBV2, the J call TRBJ2-2; 11 positions agree with TRBD2. Germline V lookup: CDR1 SNHLY, CDR2 FYNNEI. J was trimmed by 4 bases and V by 5 bases; bases with no gene match: 6. This CDR3 spans 16 amino acids.